This entry lists 30 T cell receptor beta chains sequenced from one sample in a study of CD8 T cells in ankylosing spondylitis. TCRdb analysed the 5' RACE reads with MiXCR anew, one entry per CDR3 protein. Among some 16,000 distinct CDR3 sequences listed, around 8% were seen once. Sequencing input: blood. The receptors were sampled from a male donor with ankylosing spondylitis or in good health (not recorded which).

This clonotype appeared many times. The rearrangement joins TRBV20-1 to TRBJ2-5; tentatively, D is TRBD1 or TRBD2 (5 bases each). Germline V gene data show CDR1 as DFQATT and CDR2 as SNEGSKA (reference sequence). V lost 1 base to trimming and J lost 5 bases, with 8 bases between them. The CDR3 covers 12 residues. The CDR3 region is CSARVGVETQYF. In DNA form, the CDR3 reads TGCAGTGCTAGAGTGGGGGTCGAGACCCAGTACTTC.

This clonotype appeared a few times. J is TRBJ2-1 and V is TRBV5-1, with D hard to call. Germline values: CDR1 SGHRS, CDR2 YFSETQ. CDR3 size: 14 residues. V gave up 0 bases and J gave up 9 bases, with 13 bases separating them. CDR3 sequence (DNA): TGCGCCAGCAGCTTGGTTATCGCCTGGGGTGAGCAGTTCTTC. This translates into CASSLVIAWGEQFF.

This clonotype occurred many times. This chain joins TRBV12-3 or TRBV12-4 and TRBJ2-3; TRBD1 or TRBD2 may be the D gene (5 bases each). Trimming shortened V by 5 bases and J by 2 bases, and 8 bases separated the two germline ends. CDR3 size: 13 residues. The CDR3 protein is CASSPGHTDTQYF. The CDR3 DNA reads TGTGCCAGCAGTCCGGGGCACACAGATACGCAGTATTTT.

This clonotype was observed at least ten times. The chain uses TRBV7-2 and TRBJ2-3; 8 bases match TRBD1. V shed 5 bases, J shed 4 bases, and the junction held 8 bases outside the gene matches. The CDR3 length is 15 residues. Germline V gene data show CDR1 as SGHTA and CDR2 as FQGNSA. The CDR3 DNA reads as TGTGCCAGCAGCCACAGCAGGGGGCGGGCAGATACGCAGTATTTT. This translates into CASSHSRGRADTQYF.

This clonotype was seen a few times. The chain couples TRBV20-1 to TRBJ2-3; TRBD2 might be the D (6 bases). This CDR3 contains 13 residues. V lost 6 bases to trimming and J lost 4 bases, with 14 bases between them. Germline V lookup: CDR1 DFQATT, CDR2 SNEGSKA (reference sequence). The CDR3 coding sequence is TGCAGTGCCGAGGAGGGCCCGGCAGATACGCAGTATTTT. Translated, it gives CSAEEGPADTQYF.

This clonotype was observed many times. The V gene is TRBV10-3, the J gene TRBJ2-2, with D uncertain. V was pared by 6 bases and J by 1 base, with 9 bases between. The CDR3 is 14 amino acids. Looked up from germline, CDR1 is ENHRY and CDR2 is SYGVKD. The CDR3 coding sequence is TGTGCCATCAGCCTGGACGAGAACACCGGGGAGCTGTTTTTT. Translating gives CAISLDENTGELFF.

This clonotype was seen at least ten times. V is TRBV20-1 and J is TRBJ1-3, with no clear D. CDR1 is DFQATT, CDR2 SNEGSKA, per germline (reference sequence). V lost 2 bases to trimming and J lost 4 bases, with 9 bases between them. This CDR3 region has 13 residues. CDR3 residues: CSARRGPGNTIYF. The DNA for the CDR3 is TGCAGTGCTAGACGGGGTCCGGGAAACACCATATATTTT.

The table lists this clonotype with many counts. The chain joins TRBV29-1 to TRBJ2-2; TRBD2 aligns across 8 bases. Losses at the gene ends were 6 bases for V and 6 bases for J; bases not matched to a gene: 12. Per the germline V gene, CDR1 is SQVTM and CDR2 is ANQGSEA. This CDR3 is 15 amino acids long. The CDR3 nucleotides are TGCAGCGTGCAACCTCTAGCGGGTGTTCCCGGGGAGCTGTTTTTT. It codes for CSVQPLAGVPGELFF.

Judged by abundance, this clonotype is medium-sized (0.01 to 0.1%). The chain links TRBV28 to TRBJ2-3; D not resolved. The length of the CDR3 is 12 residues. Per the germline V gene, CDR1 is MDHEN and CDR2 is SYDVKM. V lost 5 bases to trimming and J lost 0 bases, with 3 bases between them. CDR3 DNA: TGTGCCAGCAGTCCCAGCACAGATACGCAGTATTTT. Its protein product is CASSPSTDTQYF.

This clonotype has just a few counts. This sequence joins TRBV5-1 and TRBJ1-5; TRBD1 matches at 7 bases. CDR1 is SGHRS and CDR2 is YFSETQ in the germline V gene. The CDR3 extends over 15 amino acids. After removal of 5 bases from V and 0 bases from J, the junction contained 5 bases not matched to a gene. The chain's CDR3 is CASRSGTDSNQPQHF. The CDR3 nucleotides are TGCGCCAGCAGATCTGGGACAGATAGCAATCAGCCCCAGCATTTT.

Only a few counts were recorded for this clonotype. The chain uses TRBV20-1 and TRBJ2-2; the D gene is possibly TRBD2 (6 bases). From germline, CDR1 is DFQATT and CDR2 SNEGSKA (reference sequence). The CDR3 is 19 residues long. V was trimmed by 0 bases and J by 0 bases, leaving 20 bases between them. CDR3 sequence (DNA): TGCAGTGCTAGAGATGCAGGAACCTCAGCGGGCGCGAACACCGGGGAGCTGTTTTTT. Encoded protein: CSARDAGTSAGANTGELFF.

This clonotype was seen at least ten times. The chain uses TRBV25-1 and TRBJ1-1; 7 bases are a match to TRBD1. The ends lost 3 bases at V and 5 bases at J; junction bases unmatched: 12. The CDR3 contains 16 residues. Germline V gene sequence: CDR1 MGHDK, CDR2 SYGVNS. Here the CDR3 DNA reads TGTGCCAGCAGTGACCCCCCGGGACAGAAAAGGACTGAAGCTTTCTTT. This encodes CASSDPPGQKRTEAFF.

The chain is built from TRBV6-2 or TRBV6-3 and TRBJ2-7; D may correspond to TRBD1 or TRBD2 (5 bases each). Trimming stripped 5 bases from V and 2 bases from J, with 13 bases between. Germline V gives CDR1 MNHEY, CDR2 SVGEGT. The length of the CDR3 is 14 residues. CDR3: CASSTGPGTYEQYF. In DNA, the CDR3 is TGTGCCAGCAGTACAGGCCCCGGGACCTACGAGCAGTACTTC.

The table lists this clonotype with many counts. This chain joins TRBV2 and TRBJ2-4, with TRBD2 matching over 8 bases. With V trimmed by 3 bases and J by 8 bases, 6 bases remained unmatched. CDR3 size: 14 residues. CDR1 is SNHLY and CDR2 is FYNNEI in the germline V gene. CDR3 loop: CASSDRGLDDIQYF. As DNA, the CDR3 is TGTGCCAGCAGTGATAGGGGACTAGACGACATTCAGTACTTC.

This clonotype was observed many times. The chain combines TRBV7-2 with TRBJ2-7; 7 bases map to TRBD1. Germline CDR1 reads SGHTA; CDR2 reads FQGNSA. After removal of 8 bases from V and 5 bases from J, the junction contained 15 bases not matched to a gene. The CDR3 spans 15 residues. The CDR3 reads CASGPEGTVFHEQYV. The CDR3 bases are TGTGCCAGCGGACCAGAGGGGACAGTTTTTCACGAGCAGTACGTC.

This clonotype was detected ten times or more. The chain couples TRBV10-3 to TRBJ2-2, with D perhaps matching TRBD2 (7 bases). Deletions cut 2 bases from V and 6 bases from J, with 10 bases between. The CDR3 runs 14 residues. Germline V gene sequence: CDR1 ENHRY, CDR2 SYGVKD. The CDR3 protein is CAISERGASGELFF. In DNA form, the CDR3 reads TGTGCCATCAGTGAGCGGGGGGCCTCCGGGGAGCTGTTTTTT.

The chain has TRBV20-1 and TRBJ2-3; 12 bases align to TRBD2. CDR3 length: 15 amino acids. Germline assignment: CDR1 DFQATT and CDR2 SNEGSKA (reference sequence). V gave up 2 bases and J gave up 2 bases; unmatched junction bases: 2. This CDR3 is CSARLAGGTTDTQYF. In DNA, the CDR3 is TGCAGTGCTAGACTAGCGGGAGGGACCACAGATACGCAGTATTTT.

This clonotype was detected only a few times. This chain connects TRBV20-1 to TRBJ1-2; the D is unclear. Trimming cost V 3 bases and J 2 bases, with 7 bases left between them. Germline-derived CDR1 and CDR2 are DFQATT and SNEGSKA (reference sequence). The CDR3 runs to 12 residues. The CDR3 region has the DNA TGCAGTGCTAGTTTAGGGAACTATGGCTACACCTTC. Its translation is CSASLGNYGYTF.

This clonotype appeared many times. The chain combines TRBV6-2 or TRBV6-3 with TRBJ2-3; D is undetermined. The CDR3 is 11 amino acids. Germline V lookup: CDR1 MNHEY, CDR2 SVGEGT. The V end lost 6 bases, the J end lost 6 bases, and 7 bases lay between the germline ends. This chain's CDR3 is CASRDQDTQYF. DNA for the CDR3: TGTGCCAGCAGGGACCAGGATACGCAGTATTTT.

This clonotype was counted between two and nine times. This chain joins TRBV20-1 and TRBJ2-3; 13 bases agree with TRBD2. This CDR3 contains 15 residues. Germline-derived CDR1 and CDR2 are DFQATT and SNEGSKA (reference sequence). V was clipped by 5 bases and J by 11 bases; unmatched bases: 13. The CDR3 protein is CSAPTLAGGPRGQYF. For the CDR3, the DNA is TGCAGTGCTCCAACACTAGCGGGAGGGCCTCGGGGGCAGTATTTT.

The chain couples TRBV7-9 to TRBJ1-4; 8 nucleotides match TRBD1. Trimming took 5 bases from V and 7 from J; bases not matched to a gene: 9. CDR1 is SEHNR, CDR2 FQNEAQ, per germline (reference sequence). The CDR3 extends over 15 amino acids. DNA of the CDR3: TGTGCCAGCAGCCCACCGACAGGGGAAGCTGAAAAACTGTTTTTT. It translates to CASSPPTGEAEKLFF.

This clonotype has ten or more counts. The chain recombines TRBV15 with TRBJ2-4; 7 bases map to TRBD1. The CDR3 is made up of 14 amino acids. Unmatched junction bases numbered 3, after V lost 0 bases and J lost 7 bases. The germline gives CDR1 LNHNV, CDR2 YYDKDF (reference sequence). The CDR3 reads CATSRDGTVNIQYF. CDR3 DNA sequence: TGTGCCACCAGCAGAGACGGGACAGTTAACATTCAGTACTTC.

This clonotype was recorded at least ten times. The V and J genes are TRBV28 and TRBJ2-1; possibly TRBD1 or TRBD2 for D (5 bases each). Deletions cut 3 bases from V and 4 bases from J, with 25 bases between. Germline V gives CDR1 MDHEN, CDR2 SYDVKM. This CDR3 comprises 19 residues. CDR3 amino acids: CASSFFSGGSRAAYNEQFF. DNA of the CDR3: TGTGCCAGCAGTTTTTTCAGTGGGGGATCGCGTGCCGCATACAATGAGCAGTTCTTC.

In this sample, this clonotype turned up many times. The rearrangement links TRBV6-2 or TRBV6-3 to TRBJ2-1; D is possibly TRBD1 (6 bases). The CDR3 is 14 residues long. Trimming removed 6 bases at V and 3 bases at J, with 12 bases between. CDR1 and CDR2 from the germline V gene are MNHEY and SVGEGT. The chain's CDR3 is CASSTGTSYNEQFF. The CDR3, as DNA: TGTGCCAGCAGCACCGGGACAAGCTACAATGAGCAGTTCTTC.

Ten or more counts support this clonotype. The chain is built from TRBV10-3 and TRBJ2-5, with D maybe TRBD2 (5 bases). CDR1 and CDR2 from the germline V gene are ENHRY and SYGVKD. With 10 bases removed from V and 3 bases from J, the gap between germline ends came to 12 bases. The CDR3 spans 12 residues. Here the CDR3 reads CATAGVEETQYF. The CDR3 DNA follows: TGTGCCACCGCCGGGGTCGAAGAGACCCAGTACTTC.

This clonotype showed up many times. The J gene is TRBJ2-1, the V gene TRBV25-1; no clear D gene. Trimming cost V 1 base and J 3 bases, with 13 bases left between them. This CDR3 is built from 16 residues. In germline, CDR1 is MGHDK, CDR2 SYGVNS. CDR3 in amino acids: CASSESRPQFYNEQFF. CDR3 nucleotides: TGTGCCAGCAGTGAATCTCGACCCCAGTTCTACAATGAGCAGTTCTTC.

In its sample, this clonotype was seen many times. The chain recombines TRBV12-3 or TRBV12-4 with TRBJ2-1, with 8 bases lining up with TRBD2. The length of the CDR3 is 14 residues. With 0 bases clipped from V and 10 bases from J, the junction kept 5 bases outside the gene matches. For the CDR3, the DNA is TGTGCCAGCAGTTTAGCCTCTCTAGCGGGCGAGCAGTTCTTC. Protein: CASSLASLAGEQFF.

In this sample, this clonotype is medium-sized. The rearrangement joins TRBV20-1 to TRBJ2-3; 8 positions agree with TRBD2. Germline assignment: CDR1 DFQATT and CDR2 SNEGSKA (reference sequence). The length of the CDR3 is 14 residues. J lost 4 bases, V lost 4 bases, and 7 bases had no gene match. The CDR3 nucleotides are TGCAGTGCTAACAAGCGGGAGTGGGCAGATACGCAGTATTTT. It codes for CSANKREWADTQYF.

The sample holds many counts of this clonotype. J is TRBJ2-3 and V is TRBV7-2, with 7 bases identical to TRBD2. In germline, CDR1 is SGHTA, CDR2 FQGNSA. This CDR3 spans 14 amino acids. The trim removed 1 base at V and 8 bases at J, leaving 6 bases unmatched. This CDR3 reads CASSLGSGGSTQYF. The CDR3 coding sequence is TGTGCCAGCAGCTTAGGATCAGGCGGGAGTACGCAGTATTTT.

This clonotype was seen ten or more times. The chain links TRBV20-1 to TRBJ2-3; 7 bases align to TRBD1. J was trimmed by 3 bases and V by 5 bases; bases with no gene match: 2. Germline CDR1 DFQATT, CDR2 SNEGSKA (reference sequence). The length of the CDR3 is 12 residues. CDR3 region: CSAWDRTDTQYF. The CDR3 nucleotides read TGCAGTGCTTGGGACAGAACAGATACGCAGTATTTT.